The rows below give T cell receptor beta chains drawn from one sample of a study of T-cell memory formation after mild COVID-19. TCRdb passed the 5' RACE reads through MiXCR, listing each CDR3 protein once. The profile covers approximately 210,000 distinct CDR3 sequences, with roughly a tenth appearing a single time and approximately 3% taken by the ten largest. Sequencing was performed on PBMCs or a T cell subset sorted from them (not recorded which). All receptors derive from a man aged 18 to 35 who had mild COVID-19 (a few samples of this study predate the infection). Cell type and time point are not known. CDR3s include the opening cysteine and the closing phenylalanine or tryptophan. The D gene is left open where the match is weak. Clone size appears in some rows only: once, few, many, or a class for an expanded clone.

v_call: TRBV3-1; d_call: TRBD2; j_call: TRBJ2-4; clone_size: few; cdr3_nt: TGTGCCACCGCCGGGAGGGGGACTAACATTCAGTACTTC; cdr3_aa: CATAGRGTNIQYF
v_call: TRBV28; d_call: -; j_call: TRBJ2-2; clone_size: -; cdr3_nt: TGTGCCAGCAGTTTGGCAAAGAGGGAGCTGTTTTTT; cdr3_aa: CASSLAKRELFF
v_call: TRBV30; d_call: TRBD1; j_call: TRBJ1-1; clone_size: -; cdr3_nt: TGTGCCTGGGGACAGGGGACGGCTGAAGCTTTCTTT; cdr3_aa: CAWGQGTAEAFF
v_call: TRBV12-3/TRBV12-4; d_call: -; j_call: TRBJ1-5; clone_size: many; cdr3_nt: TGTGCCAGCAGTCAGAACAGGGCCCATGAGCCCCAGCATTTT; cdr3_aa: CASSQNRAHEPQHF
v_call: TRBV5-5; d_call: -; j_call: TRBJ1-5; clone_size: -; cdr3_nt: TGTGCCAGCAGCCGGGTCACAGGGAACCAGCCCCAGCATTTT; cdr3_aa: CASSRVTGNQPQHF
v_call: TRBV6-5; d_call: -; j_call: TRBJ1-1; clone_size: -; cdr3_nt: TGTGCCAGCAGTTCGTTCCCGGCGTCCAACACTGAAGCTTTCTTT; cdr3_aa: CASSSFPASNTEAFF
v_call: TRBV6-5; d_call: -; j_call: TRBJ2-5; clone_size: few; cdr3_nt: TGTGCCAGCAGTTACTCGATTGGAGTGATCCAAGAGACCCAGTACTTC; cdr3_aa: CASSYSIGVIQETQYF
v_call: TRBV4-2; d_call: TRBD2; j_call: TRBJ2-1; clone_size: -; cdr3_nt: TGTGCCAGCAGCCAGCGACCCGGGGGGGCCTACAATGAGCAGTTCTTC; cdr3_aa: CASSQRPGGAYNEQFF
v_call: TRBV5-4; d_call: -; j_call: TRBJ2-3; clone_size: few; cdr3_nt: TGTGCCAGCTCACTGGCTAGATACACAGATACGCAGTATTTT; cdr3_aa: CASSLARYTDTQYF
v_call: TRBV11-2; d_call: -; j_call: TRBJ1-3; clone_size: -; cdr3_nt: TGTGCCAGCAGCTTAGATAATCCGTTTTTATCTGGAAACACCATATATTTT; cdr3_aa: CASSLDNPFLSGNTIYF
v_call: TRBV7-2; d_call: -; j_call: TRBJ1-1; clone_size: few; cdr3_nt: TGTGCCAGCAGCTTCTACCCCCTTCCAAACACTGAAGCTTTCTTT; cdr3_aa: CASSFYPLPNTEAFF
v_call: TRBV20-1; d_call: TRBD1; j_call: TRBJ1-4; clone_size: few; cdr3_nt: TGCAGTGCTAGAGATAACAGGGGGACGGGTGAAAAACTGTTTTTT; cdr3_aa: CSARDNRGTGEKLFF
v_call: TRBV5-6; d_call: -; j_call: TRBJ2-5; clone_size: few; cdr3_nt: TGTGCCAGCAGCTTGAATAGGCAGACCCAGTACTTC; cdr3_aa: CASSLNRQTQYF
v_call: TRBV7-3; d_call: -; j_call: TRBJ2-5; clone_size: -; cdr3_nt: TGTGCCAGCAGCCCGTTAGGGGGGGAACAAGAGACCCAGTACTTC; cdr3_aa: CASSPLGGEQETQYF
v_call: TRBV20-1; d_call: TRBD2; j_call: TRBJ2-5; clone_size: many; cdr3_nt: TGCAGTGCTAGGTCCGGACTAGATCGGGAGACCCAGTACTTC; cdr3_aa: CSARSGLDRETQYF
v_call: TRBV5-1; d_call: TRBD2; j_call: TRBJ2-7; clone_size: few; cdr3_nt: TGCGCCAGCAGCTTGAGCGGGGTGGCACAGTACTTC; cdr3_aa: CASSLSGVAQYF
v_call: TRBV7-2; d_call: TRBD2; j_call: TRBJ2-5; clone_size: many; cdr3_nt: TGTGCCAGCAGCATACTAGCGGGGGGGCCCCGTTGGACCCAGTACTTC; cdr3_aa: CASSILAGGPRWTQYF
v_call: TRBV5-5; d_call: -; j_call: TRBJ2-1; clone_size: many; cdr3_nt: TGTGCCAGCAGCTTTAGGCAGGGTTTGAGTTACAATGAGCAGTTCTTC; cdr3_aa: CASSFRQGLSYNEQFF
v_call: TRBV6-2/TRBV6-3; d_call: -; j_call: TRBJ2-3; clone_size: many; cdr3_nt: TGTGCCAGCGGCTACGGCCAAACAAGCACAGATACGCAGTATTTT; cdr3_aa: CASGYGQTSTDTQYF
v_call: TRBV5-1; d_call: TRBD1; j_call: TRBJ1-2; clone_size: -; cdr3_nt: TGCGCCAGCAGTCAGGACAGGCCGGCTTTCGGCTACACCTTC; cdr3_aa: CASSQDRPAFGYTF
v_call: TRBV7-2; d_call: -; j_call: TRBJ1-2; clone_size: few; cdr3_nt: TGTGCCAGCAGCTTAGTAGAGTCCTATGGCTACACCTTC; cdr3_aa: CASSLVESYGYTF
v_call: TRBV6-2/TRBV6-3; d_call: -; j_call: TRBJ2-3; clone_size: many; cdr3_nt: TGTGCCAGCAGTTCCGGATATGAGACAGATACGCAGTATTTT; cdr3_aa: CASSSGYETDTQYF
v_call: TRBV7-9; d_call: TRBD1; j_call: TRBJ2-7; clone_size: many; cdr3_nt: TGTGCCAGCAGCTTGGGGGGACAGGGCGTCTACGAGCAGTACTTC; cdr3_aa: CASSLGGQGVYEQYF
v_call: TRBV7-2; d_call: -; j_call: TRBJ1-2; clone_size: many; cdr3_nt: TGTGCCAGCAGCTTAGTTGTTGGGGGATTGAACTATGGCTACACCTTC; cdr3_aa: CASSLVVGGLNYGYTF
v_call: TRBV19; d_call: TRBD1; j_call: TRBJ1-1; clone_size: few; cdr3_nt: TGTGCCAGTACCCCCCGGGCACAGGGGTACACTGAAGCTTTCTTT; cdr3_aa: CASTPRAQGYTEAFF
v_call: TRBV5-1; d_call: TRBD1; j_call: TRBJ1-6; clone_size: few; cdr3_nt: TGCGCCAGCAGCCCCGGGACAGGGAATAGGGTCCTCCACTTT; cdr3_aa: CASSPGTGNRVLHF
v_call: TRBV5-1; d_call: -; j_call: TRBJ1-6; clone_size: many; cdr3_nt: TGCGCCAGCAGCTTGGGTAATTCACCCCTCCACTTT; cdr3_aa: CASSLGNSPLHF
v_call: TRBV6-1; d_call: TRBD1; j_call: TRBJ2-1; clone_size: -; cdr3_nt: TGTGCCAGCAGCTTGGGACAGACGAGCTCCTACAATGAGCAGTTCTTC; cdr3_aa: CASSLGQTSSYNEQFF
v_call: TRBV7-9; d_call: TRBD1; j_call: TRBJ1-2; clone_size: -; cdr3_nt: TGTGCCAGCAGCGCAACCAGGACAGGGAACTATGGCTACACCTTC; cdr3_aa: CASSATRTGNYGYTF
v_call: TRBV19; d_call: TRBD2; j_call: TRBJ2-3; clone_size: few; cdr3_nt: TGTGCCAGTAGAGGACTAGCTCGAGGCACAGATACGCAGTATTTT; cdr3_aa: CASRGLARGTDTQYF
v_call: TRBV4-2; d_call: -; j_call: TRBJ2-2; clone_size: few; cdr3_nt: TGTGCCAGCAGCCAAGGGCGGTGGGCGAACACCGGGGAGCTGTTTTTT; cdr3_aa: CASSQGRWANTGELFF
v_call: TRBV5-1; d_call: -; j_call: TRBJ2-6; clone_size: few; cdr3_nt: TGCGCCAGCAGCTTGAGAGTCAGTGGGGCCAACGTCCTGACTTTC; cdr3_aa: CASSLRVSGANVLTF
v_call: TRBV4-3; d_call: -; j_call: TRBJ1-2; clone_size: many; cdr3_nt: TGCGCCAGCAGCCGTATCCAGCGTGGGGCTTATGGCTACACCTTC; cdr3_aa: CASSRIQRGAYGYTF
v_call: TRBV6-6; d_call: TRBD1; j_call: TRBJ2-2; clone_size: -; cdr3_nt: TGTGCCAGCAGCCAATCCAGGGGGCTATCGGCCGGGGAGCTGTTTTTT; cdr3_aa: CASSQSRGLSAGELFF
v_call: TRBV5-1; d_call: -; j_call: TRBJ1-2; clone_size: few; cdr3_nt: TGCGCCAGCAGCTTGCCCAATGTCTATGGCTACACCTTC; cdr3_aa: CASSLPNVYGYTF
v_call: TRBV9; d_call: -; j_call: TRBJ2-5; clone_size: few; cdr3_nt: TGTGCCAGCAGCTTGTTAGCCGATCAAGAGACCCAGTACTTC; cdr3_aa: CASSLLADQETQYF
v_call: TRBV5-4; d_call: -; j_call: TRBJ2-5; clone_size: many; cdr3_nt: TGTGCCAGCAGCTTGAACAGGGCCGAGACCCAGTACTTC; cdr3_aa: CASSLNRAETQYF
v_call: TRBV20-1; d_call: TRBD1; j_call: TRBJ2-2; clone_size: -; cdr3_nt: TGCAGTGCTAGCAGATTAGGGGGCTTTACCGGGGAGCTGTTTTTT; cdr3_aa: CSASRLGGFTGELFF